A single sample is the source of the 26 T cell receptor beta chains below, sequenced in a study of Ad26.COV2.S vaccination and SARS-CoV-2 variants. Treatment of the sample: roughly 18 received Ad26.COV2.S at low or high dose, single or two shots; about 5 received placebo; per-sample allocation not given. The investigators took samples on day 63 after the first vaccine or placebo injection. Data came from immunoSEQ multiplex PCR; TCRdb stores just in-frame clones and leaves some out. The sample has 300,000 to 450,000 clones, around 83% seen once. This specimen was peripheral blood, taken in a trial of Ad26.COV2.S vaccine versus placebo. All receptors derive from a person aged 18 to 59 who received the Ad26.COV2.S COVID-19 vaccine or a placebo.

This chain's CDR3 is CASSPRPQKMEWDEKLFF. DNA of the CDR3: TGTGCCAGCAGCCCACGGCCACAAAAGATGGAGTGGGATGAAAAACTGTTTTTT. This chain connects TRBV9 to TRBJ1-4; D remains unclear. Germline lookup yields CDR1 SGDLS and CDR2 YYNGEE. The CDR3 runs to 18 residues. Trimming removed 4 bases at V and 6 bases at J, with 25 bases between.

The chain has TRBV9 and TRBJ2-2; unclear D gene. The length of the CDR3 is 16 residues. The germline CDR1 and CDR2 sequences are SGDLS and YYNGEE. V lost 1 base, J lost 2 bases, and 12 bases lay in between. CDR3: CASSVFSGSNTGELFF. DNA of the CDR3: TGTGCCAGCAGCGTATTCTCTGGTAGCAACACCGGGGAGCTGTTTTTT.

V and J are TRBV9 and TRBJ1-6; 8 positions agree with TRBD1. This CDR3 comprises 16 residues. V shed 0 bases and J 7 bases; nucleotides not matched to a gene: 6. Germline V CDR1 and CDR2: SGDLS, YYNGEE. The CDR3 spells CASSVASGGGNSPLHF. The DNA of the CDR3 is TGTGCCAGCAGCGTAGCTTCAGGGGGCGGAAATTCACCCCTCCACTTT.

The CDR3 nucleotides are TGTGCCAGCAGTTCTACCGGGAATCGGGCTTACGAGCAGTACTTC. It yields the protein CASSSTGNRAYEQYF. This chain uses TRBV28 with TRBJ2-7; D is possibly TRBD2 (5 bases). This CDR3 has 15 residues. V lost 4 bases and J lost 4, with 17 bases in between. The germline gives CDR1 MDHEN, CDR2 SYDVKM.

The V gene is TRBV13, the J gene TRBJ2-7, with 8 bases aligning to TRBD2. V gave up 5 bases and J gave up 3 bases; unmatched junction bases: 9. CDR3 length: 15 residues. Germline CDR1 is PRHDT and CDR2 is FYEKMQ (reference sequence). CDR3 in amino acids: CASSGAGALDYEQYF. DNA of the CDR3: TGTGCCAGCAGCGGAGCGGGGGCCTTAGACTACGAGCAGTACTTC.

V is TRBV2 and J is TRBJ2-1; TRBD2 aligns across 14 bases. The germline V gene has CDR1 SNHLY and CDR2 FYNNEI. There are 13 residues in the CDR3. J gave up 12 bases and V 6 bases, and 4 bases lay outside the gene matches. CDR3 in DNA: TGTGCCAGCAGGGGACTAGCGGGAGCTGGGCAGTTCTTC. Its protein is CASRGLAGAGQFF.

This clone has a handful of counts. The V gene is TRBV5-4, the J gene TRBJ2-1; 9 bases map to TRBD1. CDR1 is SGHNT and CDR2 is YYREEE in the germline V gene (reference sequence). V lost 6 bases to trimming and J lost 0 bases; unmatched junction nucleotides: 10. This CDR3 region has 17 residues. CDR3 protein: CASNRDREFSSYNEQFF. CDR3 in DNA: TGTGCCAGCAACCGGGACAGGGAATTTAGCTCCTACAATGAGCAGTTCTTC.

The chain combines TRBV4-3 with TRBJ2-1; a possible D gene is TRBD1 (7 bases). The ends were cut back, 4 bases at V and 2 bases at J, with 12 bases in the middle. Germline V CDR1 and CDR2: LGHNA, YSLEER. The CDR3 totals 15 residues. The CDR3 DNA reads as TGCGCCAGCAGCCCAGGCGGGACAGCCTACAATGAGCAGTTCTTC. Translation gives CASSPGGTAYNEQFF.

The chain joins TRBV19 to TRBJ1-5; TRBD1 is a possible D gene (5 bases). CDR1 is LNHDA and CDR2 is SQIVND in the germline V gene (reference sequence). V lost 2 bases to trimming and J lost 5 bases, with 13 bases between them. The CDR3 extends over 15 amino acids. The CDR3 coding sequence is TGTGCCAGTAGTATACAGGGTGATGGGTATCAGCCCCAGCATTTT. Translating it yields CASSIQGDGYQPQHF.

The chain links TRBV7-9 to TRBJ1-3, with TRBD1 as a possible D gene (5 bases). Trimming removed 4 bases at V and 5 bases at J, with 9 bases between. Per the germline V gene, CDR1 is SEHNR and CDR2 is FQNEAQ (reference sequence). The CDR3 is made up of 13 amino acids. Here the CDR3 reads CASSSGLRNTIYF. The DNA of the CDR3 is TGTGCCAGCAGCTCGGGACTCCGAAACACCATATATTTT.

This sequence joins TRBV15 and TRBJ1-2; 9 bases line up with TRBD1. V was clipped by 5 bases and J by 6 bases; unmatched bases: 4. Germline V gene sequence: CDR1 LNHNV, CDR2 YYDKDF (reference sequence). The CDR3 totals 13 residues. CDR3: CATSGRQGDGYTF. In DNA form, the CDR3 reads TGTGCCACCAGCGGACGACAGGGGGATGGCTACACCTTC. Full variable domain (remainder filled in from reference TRBV15 and TRBJ1-2): DAMVIQNPRYQVTQFGKPVTLSCSQTLNHNVMYWYQQKSSQAPKLLFHYYDKDFNNEADTPDNFQSRRPNTSFCFLDIRSPGLGDTAMYLCATSGRQGDGYTFGSGTRLTVV.

The genes are TRBV23-1 and TRBJ1-5; no definite D call. TRBV23-1 is known as an ORF, though its function is uncertain. The CDR3 extends over 13 amino acids. Trimming took 6 bases from V and 2 from J, leaving 8 bases between them. The CDR3 DNA is TGCGCCAGCAGCGGAGAGGGCAATCAGCCCCAGCATTTT. Translated: CASSGEGNQPQHF.

The chain recombines TRBV5-6 with TRBJ1-5, with TRBD1 matching 7 bases. The CDR3 is made up of 14 amino acids. The V gene end was trimmed by 4 bases and the J gene end by 3 bases; junction bases not matched to a gene: 4. Per germline, CDR1 SGHDT and CDR2 YYEEEE. The chain's CDR3 is CASSRDSLNQPQHF. CDR3 DNA sequence: TGTGCCAGCAGCCGGGACAGTCTCAATCAGCCCCAGCATTTT.

The chain links TRBV9 to TRBJ2-3; weak D call: TRBD2 (5 bases). This CDR3 is built from 15 residues. Germline CDR1 reads SGDLS; CDR2 reads YYNGEE. Trimming took off 5 bases at V and 2 bases at J, with 15 bases between the two ends. The CDR3 loop reads CASSLEGMDTDTQYF. CDR3 DNA: TGTGCCAGCAGTCTAGAGGGTATGGACACAGATACGCAGTATTTT.

The rearrangement links TRBV5-6 to TRBJ2-5; maybe TRBD1 (6 bases). Trimming removed 4 bases at V and 0 bases at J, with 16 bases between. The CDR3 is 16 amino acids. Per the germline V gene, CDR1 is SGHDT and CDR2 is YYEEEE. Written as DNA, the CDR3 is TGTGCCAGCAGCCCAAGGACAGCCAGGTACCAAGAGACCCAGTACTTC. It encodes CASSPRTARYQETQYF.

The chain is built from TRBV12-5 and TRBJ1-1; D might be TRBD1 (6 bases). Looked up from germline, CDR1 is LGHNT and CDR2 is FRNRAP. The CDR3 consists of 16 residues. V was trimmed by 7 bases and J by 2 bases, leaving 20 bases between them. In nucleotides, the CDR3 is TGTGCTAGTGCTCCTTTAGGGGCACAGGGAAACACTGAAGCTTTCTTT. Residues: CASAPLGAQGNTEAFF.

This chain uses TRBV11-3 with TRBJ2-1; 8 nucleotides line up with TRBD1. Germline values: CDR1 SGHNT, CDR2 YENEEA. The CDR3 totals 15 residues. The V segment lost 5 bases and the J segment 6 bases; nucleotides outside the gene matches: 9. The CDR3 spells CASSSYRGSINEQFF. The CDR3 DNA is TGTGCCAGCAGCAGCTACAGGGGGTCGATCAATGAGCAGTTCTTC.

The rearrangement joins TRBV28 to TRBJ1-2, with no clear D. Germline V gene data show CDR1 as MDHEN and CDR2 as SYDVKM. CDR3 length equals 12 residues. The V end lost 5 bases, the J end lost 6 bases, and 10 bases lay between the germline ends. The CDR3, as DNA: TGTGCCAGCAGTAGGGAGGCCCATGGCTACACCTTC. This codes for CASSREAHGYTF.

The CDR3 sequence: CASSYLPGQGVTYGYTF. In DNA, the CDR3 is TGTGCCAGCAGTTACCTCCCGGGGCAGGGGGTTACCTATGGCTACACCTTC. The chain couples TRBV27 to TRBJ1-2; 7 bases align to TRBD1. Unmatched junction bases numbered 15, after V lost 4 bases and J lost 4 bases. Germline loops: CDR1 MNHEY, CDR2 SMNVEV (reference sequence). The CDR3 spans 17 residues.

This clone appeared a single time. Mismatch with germline at one junction end may stem from a read error. CDR3 protein: CASRQAATTYEQYF. For the CDR3, the DNA is TGCGCCAGCAGGCAAGCGGCCACCACCTACGAGCAGTACTTC. The chain joins TRBV4-1 to TRBJ2-7, with D perhaps matching TRBD2 (5 bases). This CDR3 has 14 residues. The germline V gene has CDR1 MGHRA and CDR2 YSYEKL.

The rearrangement uses TRBV5-1 and TRBJ2-1, with D hard to call. The CDR3 has 15 residues. Germline V gives CDR1 SGHRS, CDR2 YFSETQ. Trimming removed 4 bases from V and 0 bases from J, with 11 bases in between. The CDR3 DNA reads as TGCGCCAGCAGCGAGTATGGAAGCTCCTACAATGAGCAGTTCTTC. It translates to CASSEYGSSYNEQFF.

V and J are TRBV19 and TRBJ2-7; 10 bases fit TRBD1. The CDR3 extends over 16 amino acids. Germline V lookup: CDR1 LNHDA, CDR2 SQIVND (reference sequence). Losses at the gene ends were 6 bases for V and 2 bases for J; bases not matched to a gene: 10. The CDR3 DNA is TGTGCCAGTAGGTCTCGCGGGGGACAGGGGACCTACGAGCAGTACTTC. Translating gives CASRSRGGQGTYEQYF.

The chain recombines TRBV15 with TRBJ1-2; no definite D call. CDR1 is LNHNV and CDR2 is YYDKDF in the germline V gene (reference sequence). The CDR3 is made up of 12 amino acids. V shed 3 bases and J shed 1 base, with 3 bases lying between them. CDR3 coding DNA: TGTGCCACCAGCAGGGATAACTATGGCTACACCTTC. This sequence encodes CATSRDNYGYTF.

The chain couples TRBV7-8 to TRBJ2-6; D unclear. This CDR3 has 15 amino acids. From germline, CDR1 is SGHVS and CDR2 FQNEAQ. Trimming stripped 5 bases from V and 3 bases from J, with 11 bases between. CDR3 loop: CASSPQGRGANVLTF. CDR3 nucleotide sequence: TGTGCCAGCAGCCCACAAGGCCGTGGGGCCAACGTCCTGACTTTC.

The chain uses TRBV3-1 (or the pseudogene TRBV3-2) and TRBJ2-7; 9 positions match TRBD1. The CDR3 length is 19 residues. Germline CDR1 and CDR2: LGHDT and YNNKEL (reference sequence). The V and J ends lost 0 bases and 2 bases, in that order; junction bases with no gene match: 14. CDR3 sequence (DNA): TGTGCCAGCAGCCAAGATCCCGCGACAGGGGGTCTCCTAGCCTACGAGCAGTACTTC. Translation gives CASSQDPATGGLLAYEQYF.

The chain has TRBV3-1 (or the pseudogene TRBV3-2) and TRBJ1-1; D gene uncertain. V was clipped by 4 bases and J by 4 bases, with 10 bases between them. The length of the CDR3 is 13 residues. CDR1 is LGHDT, CDR2 YNNKEL, per germline (reference sequence). CDR3 in DNA: TGTGCCAGCAGCCCTTCTTGGGGCACTGAAGCTTTCTTT. Its translation is CASSPSWGTEAFF.